A selection of T cell receptor beta chains follows, all from one sample in a study of STAT5B mutations in CD4+ large granular lymphocyte leukemia. TCRdb keeps only in-frame clones here, not all; method: immunoSEQ multiplex PCR. The table lists tens of thousands of clones, approximately 80% of them singletons. The sequenced sample consisted of CD4+ T cells from blood buffy coats. These receptor sequences come from a human donor in good health. Both conserved end residues are part of each CDR3. Each record gives: V gene, J gene, clone size, D gene, CDR3 DNA, CDR3 protein. A D gene is named only where the DNA matches it firmly. Expanded clones are given a class, and other clones once, few, many or no size at all.

V gene: TRBV7-3
J gene: TRBJ2-7
clone size: few
D gene: NA
CDR3 DNA: TGTGCCAGCAGCCCCCAAGCGGGTCGACCCTACGAGCAGTACTTC
CDR3 protein: CASSPQAGRPYEQYF

V gene: TRBV5-1
J gene: TRBJ2-5
clone size: NA
D gene: TRBD1
CDR3 DNA: TGCGCCAGCAGTCCCGGACAGGGACAAGAGACCCAGTACTTC
CDR3 protein: CASSPGQGQETQYF

V gene: TRBV2
J gene: TRBJ2-5
clone size: NA
D gene: TRBD1
CDR3 DNA: TGTGCCAGCAGTGAGTGGGGCAGGGGGCAAGAGACCCAGTACTTC
CDR3 protein: CASSEWGRGQETQYF

V gene: TRBV27
J gene: TRBJ2-7
clone size: NA
D gene: NA
CDR3 DNA: TGTGCCAGCAGCCGAGGACAGTTCCAAAGCTCCTACGAGCAGTACTTC
CDR3 protein: CASSRGQFQSSYEQYF

V gene: TRBV10-3
J gene: TRBJ2-5
clone size: NA
D gene: NA
CDR3 DNA: TGTGCCATCAGTGAGTCTCCTCCTGAGACCCAGTACTTC
CDR3 protein: CAISESPPETQYF

V gene: TRBV7-9
J gene: TRBJ2-6
clone size: NA
D gene: NA
CDR3 DNA: TGTGCCAGCAGCTTAGGGGACACGACTGGGGCCAACGTCCTGACTTTC
CDR3 protein: CASSLGDTTGANVLTF

V gene: TRBV19
J gene: TRBJ2-5
clone size: NA
D gene: NA
CDR3 DNA: TGTGCCAGTAGTATGGGGGGGACACTTTACCAAGAGACCCAGTACTTC
CDR3 protein: CASSMGGTLYQETQYF

V gene: TRBV9
J gene: TRBJ2-1
clone size: NA
D gene: NA
CDR3 DNA: TGTGCCAGCAGGCCTGCCGGGTCACAATGGGGTGAGCAGTTCTTC
CDR3 protein: CASRPAGSQWGEQFF

V gene: TRBV30
J gene: TRBJ2-2
clone size: NA
D gene: NA
CDR3 DNA: TGTGCCTGGGCCCCTTTGAACACCGGGGAGCTGTTTTTT
CDR3 protein: CAWAPLNTGELFF

V gene: TRBV15
J gene: TRBJ1-1
clone size: NA
D gene: NA
CDR3 DNA: TGTGCCACCAGCGGACCACAAGCGACAGGCGAAGCTTTCTTT
CDR3 protein: CATSGPQATGEAFF

V gene: TRBV4-2
J gene: TRBJ2-4
clone size: NA
D gene: TRBD2
CDR3 DNA: TGTGCCAGCAGCCCCACATTAGGCGGGGGAAGCGAAAACATTCAGTACTTC
CDR3 protein: CASSPTLGGGSENIQYF

V gene: TRBV6-1
J gene: TRBJ1-4
clone size: NA
D gene: NA
CDR3 DNA: TGTGCCAGCAGTCTGACAGACAATAATGAAAAACTGTTTTTT
CDR3 protein: CASSLTDNNEKLFF

V gene: TRBV4-3
J gene: TRBJ2-2
clone size: once
D gene: TRBD2
CDR3 DNA: TGCGCCAGCAGCCAAGAGGTAACGGGAGGGGGCACCGGGGAGCTGTTTTTT
CDR3 protein: CASSQEVTGGGTGELFF

V gene: TRBV28
J gene: TRBJ1-2
clone size: NA
D gene: NA
CDR3 DNA: TGTGCCAGCAGTTTGGTCTCCAGGGGAGGCTACACCTTC
CDR3 protein: CASSLVSRGGYTF

V gene: TRBV5-6
J gene: TRBJ1-6
clone size: NA
D gene: TRBD1
CDR3 DNA: TGTGCCAGCAGCTTCGCTGGACAGGGACGATCACCCCTCCACTTT
CDR3 protein: CASSFAGQGRSPLHF

V gene: TRBV2
J gene: TRBJ1-1
clone size: NA
D gene: NA
CDR3 DNA: TGTGCCAGCAGCGATTCGAAATCACAGGGTACTGAAGCTTTCTTT
CDR3 protein: CASSDSKSQGTEAFF

V gene: TRBV11-2
J gene: TRBJ2-1
clone size: once
D gene: TRBD2
CDR3 DNA: TGTGCCAGCAGCTCAGGGCGGGAGGTCTACAATGAGCAGTTCTTC
CDR3 protein: CASSSGREVYNEQFF

V gene: TRBV10-3
J gene: TRBJ2-1
clone size: NA
D gene: NA
CDR3 DNA: TGTGCCATCAGTGAGTCTGGAGGGGAGTACAATGAGCAGTTCTTC
CDR3 protein: CAISESGGEYNEQFF

V gene: TRBV13
J gene: TRBJ2-2
clone size: once
D gene: TRBD2
CDR3 DNA: TGTGCCAGCAGCCCTCTAGCGGGAGCGACCGGGGAGCTGTTTTTT
CDR3 protein: CASSPLAGATGELFF

V gene: TRBV28
J gene: TRBJ2-7
clone size: NA
D gene: TRBD2
CDR3 DNA: TGTGCCAGCAGCCCCTCCCTGCGGGGGGGCTCCAACGAGCAGTACTTC
CDR3 protein: CASSPSLRGGSNEQYF

V gene: TRBV27
J gene: TRBJ1-4
clone size: NA
D gene: NA
CDR3 DNA: TGTGCCAGCAGTCCCGAATTGGTCACTAATGAAAAACTGTTTTTT
CDR3 protein: CASSPELVTNEKLFF

V gene: TRBV7-6
J gene: TRBJ1-5
clone size: NA
D gene: NA
CDR3 DNA: TGTGCCAGCAGCCTAACAGGGTTACAAGCAGATCAGCCCCAGCATTTT
CDR3 protein: CASSLTGLQADQPQHF

V gene: TRBV2
J gene: TRBJ1-6
clone size: NA
D gene: NA
CDR3 DNA: TGTGCCAGCCGCGGGGGGGGTAATTCACCCCTCCACTTT
CDR3 protein: CASRGGGNSPLHF

V gene: TRBV5-1
J gene: TRBJ2-1
clone size: NA
D gene: NA
CDR3 DNA: TGCGCCAGCAGCCTAGATCGAGCCTACAATGAGCAGTTCTTC
CDR3 protein: CASSLDRAYNEQFF

V gene: TRBV6-1
J gene: TRBJ1-1
clone size: NA
D gene: TRBD1
CDR3 DNA: TGTGCCAGCAGTGCGGGGGATGGACAGGGGAGTCAAATAGCTTTCTTT
CDR3 protein: CASSAGDGQGSQIAFF

V gene: TRBV19
J gene: TRBJ1-1
clone size: few
D gene: TRBD1
CDR3 DNA: TGTGCCAGTAGTATGGGGACAGACATGAACACTGAAGCTTTCTTT
CDR3 protein: CASSMGTDMNTEAFF

V gene: TRBV5-6
J gene: TRBJ1-4
clone size: NA
D gene: NA
CDR3 DNA: TGTGCCAGCAGCTTGGCTGATGGGGGGCTATTGACCGCTAATGAAAAACTGTTTTTT
CDR3 protein: CASSLADGGLLTANEKLFF

V gene: TRBV11-2
J gene: TRBJ2-3
clone size: NA
D gene: NA
CDR3 DNA: TGTGCCAGCAGCCTCACAGATACGCAGTATTTT
CDR3 protein: CASSLTDTQYF

V gene: TRBV5-6
J gene: TRBJ2-2
clone size: NA
D gene: NA
CDR3 DNA: TGTGCCAGCACGGGTTGGATGCCGAACACCGGGGAGCTGTTTTTT
CDR3 protein: CASTGWMPNTGELFF

V gene: TRBV19
J gene: TRBJ1-1
clone size: few
D gene: NA
CDR3 DNA: TGTGCCAGTAGGAGGTTGAACACTGAAGCTTTCTTT
CDR3 protein: CASRRLNTEAFF

V gene: TRBV7-9
J gene: TRBJ2-5
clone size: NA
D gene: NA
CDR3 DNA: TGTGCCAGCAGCTTAGCGGCAGGGGGGGAAGAGACCCAGTACTTC
CDR3 protein: CASSLAAGGEETQYF

V gene: TRBV15
J gene: TRBJ2-1
clone size: NA
D gene: NA
CDR3 DNA: TGTGCCACCAGCATAATCACAAACAATGAGCAGTTCTTC
CDR3 protein: CATSIITNNEQFF

V gene: TRBV30
J gene: TRBJ1-2
clone size: NA
D gene: NA
CDR3 DNA: TGTGCCTGTTCGGGACTGCTGGGCTACACCTTC
CDR3 protein: CACSGLLGYTF

V gene: TRBV2
J gene: TRBJ2-7
clone size: few
D gene: NA
CDR3 DNA: TGTGCCAGCAGGGGTGGTTTGTACGAGCAGTACTTC
CDR3 protein: CASRGGLYEQYF

V gene: TRBV14
J gene: TRBJ1-1
clone size: NA
D gene: NA
CDR3 DNA: TGTGCCAGCAGCCTCTTGGGCAGAGAGAACACTGAAGCTTTCTTT
CDR3 protein: CASSLLGRENTEAFF